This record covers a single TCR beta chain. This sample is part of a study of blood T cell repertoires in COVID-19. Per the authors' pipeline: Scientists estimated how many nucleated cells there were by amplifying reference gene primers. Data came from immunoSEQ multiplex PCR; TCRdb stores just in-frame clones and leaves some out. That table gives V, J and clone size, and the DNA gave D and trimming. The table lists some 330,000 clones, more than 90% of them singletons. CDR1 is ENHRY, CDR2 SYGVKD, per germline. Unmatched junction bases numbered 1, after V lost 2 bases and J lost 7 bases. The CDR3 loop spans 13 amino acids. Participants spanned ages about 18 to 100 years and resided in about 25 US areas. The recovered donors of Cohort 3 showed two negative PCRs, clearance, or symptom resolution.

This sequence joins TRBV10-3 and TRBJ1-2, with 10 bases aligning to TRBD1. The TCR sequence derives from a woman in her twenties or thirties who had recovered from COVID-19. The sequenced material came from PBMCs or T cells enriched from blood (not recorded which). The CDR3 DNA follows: TGTGCCATCAGTGAGGGACAGGGGGTTGGCTACACCTTC. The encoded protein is CAISEGQGVGYTF.